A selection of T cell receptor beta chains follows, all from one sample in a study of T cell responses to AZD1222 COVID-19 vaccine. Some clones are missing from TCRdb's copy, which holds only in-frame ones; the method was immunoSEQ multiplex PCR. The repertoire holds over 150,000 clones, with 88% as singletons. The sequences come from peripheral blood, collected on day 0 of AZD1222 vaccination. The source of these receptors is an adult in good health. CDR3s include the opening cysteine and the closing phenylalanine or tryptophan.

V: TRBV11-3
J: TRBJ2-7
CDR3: CASSSSGQSYEQYF

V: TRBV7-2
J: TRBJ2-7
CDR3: CASSLGDYEQYF

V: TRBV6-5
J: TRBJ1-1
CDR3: CASSYRGNTEAFF

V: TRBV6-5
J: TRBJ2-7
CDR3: CASTPGLAETYEQYF

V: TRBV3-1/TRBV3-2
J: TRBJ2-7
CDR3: CASSQGWYEQYF

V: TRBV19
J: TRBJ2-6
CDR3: CASTGRDYSGANVLTF

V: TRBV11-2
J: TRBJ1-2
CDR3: CASSSRTGYGYTF

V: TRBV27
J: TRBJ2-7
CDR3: CASMRAGISYEQYF

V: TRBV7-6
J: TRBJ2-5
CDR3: CASSSGLPGETQYF

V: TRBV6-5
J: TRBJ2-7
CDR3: CASNGKLEQYF